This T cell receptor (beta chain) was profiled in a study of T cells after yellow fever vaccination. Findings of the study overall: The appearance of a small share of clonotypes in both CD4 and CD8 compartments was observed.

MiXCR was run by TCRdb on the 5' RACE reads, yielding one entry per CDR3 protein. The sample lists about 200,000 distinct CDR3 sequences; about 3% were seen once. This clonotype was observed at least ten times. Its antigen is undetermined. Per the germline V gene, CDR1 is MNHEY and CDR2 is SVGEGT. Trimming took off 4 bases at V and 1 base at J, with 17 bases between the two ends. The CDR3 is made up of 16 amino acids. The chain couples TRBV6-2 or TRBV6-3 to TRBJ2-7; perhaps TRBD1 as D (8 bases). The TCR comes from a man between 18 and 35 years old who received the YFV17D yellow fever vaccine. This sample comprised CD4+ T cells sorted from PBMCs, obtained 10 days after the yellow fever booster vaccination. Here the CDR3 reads CASSFPTGDYSYEQYF. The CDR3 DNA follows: TGTGCCAGCAGTTTCCCGACAGGGGACTATTCCTACGAGCAGTACTTC.